This TCR beta chain was identified in a study of patients and donors after allogeneic stem cell transplantation. The CDR3 covers 13 residues. The germline CDR1 and CDR2 sequences are DFQATT and SNEGSKA (reference sequence). This clonotype was observed at least ten times. TCRdb ran MiXCR on the RT-PCR reads and lists one entry per CDR3 protein. This repertoire shows about 230,000 distinct CDR3 sequences, 14% found once; its top ten account for 11%. The chain joins TRBV20-1 to TRBJ2-7; 8 bases agree with TRBD2. The sequencing input was blood, either unsorted or a sorted T cell fraction (not recorded which). The receptor was isolated from a human donor who was either an allogeneic HSCT recipient or a stem cell or donor lymphocyte infusion donor (not recorded which). It is not recorded whose cells these are; they may come from a transplant donor. The CDR3 nucleotides read TGCAGCGTCGGGGGGGCGGGAAACTACGAGCAGTACTTC. Translated, it gives CSVGGAGNYEQYF.